The present T cell receptor (beta chain) was sequenced within a study of human T cells and chemical hapten exposure. Study context: Throughout the roughly 22-week study, diphenylcyclopropenone was applied weekly to the patients' scalps. Regarding the study as a whole: Expanded TCR sets contained significantly more large CDR3 similarity clusters than controls. The donor cohort had alopecia, so its immune response may not match that of healthy people.

Time point given: patch test 3, about 24 weeks after DPC sensitization. Treatment specified: therapeutic diphenylcyclopropenone sensitization with weekly scalp DPC. The library attached unique molecular identifiers to individual cDNA molecules. Each CDR3 protein gets one entry after TCRdb re-called the RACE reads with MiXCR. The data show more than 70,000 distinct CDR3 sequences, about a tenth seen once. Trimming removed 7 bases from V and 3 bases from J, with 16 bases in between. CDR1 and CDR2 (germline): GTSNPN, SVGIG (reference sequence). The CDR3 length is 13 residues. This clonotype was recorded at least ten times. No antigen is known for it.

V and J are TRBV30 and TRBJ2-7; tentative D call: TRBD2 (6 bases). The receptor was derived from a woman aged 25 to 39 with alopecia areata. Some clones in this sample may be carry-over from other donors' samples. The sample was whole blood, taken in connection with sensitization to the hapten diphenylcyclopropenone (DPC). The CDR3 DNA reads TGTGCCTTCGCCCGGGACTCTGGCTACGAGCAGTACTTC. This codes for CAFARDSGYEQYF. Complete variable domain (other parts from reference TRBV30 and TRBJ2-7): SQTIHQWPATLVQPVGSPLSLECTVEGTSNPNLYWYRQAAGRGLQLLFYSVGIGQISSEVPQNLSASRPQDRQFILSSKKLLLSDSGFYLCAFARDSGYEQYFGPGTRLTVT.